The source of this TCR beta chain is a study of monozygotic twins with inflammatory bowel disease. Study-wide findings and caveats: There was no support for any single strong signal or clonotype associated with IBD. Extra variability in the repertoires of patients may have come from differing immunosuppressive treatments. Compared with healthy co-twins, IBD patients showed reduced TCRbeta repertoire diversity by inverse Simpson. Twin pairs that were concordant did not differ from discordant pairs in repertoire similarity, possibly from limited power.

To note about this clonotype: The antigen is not known.

Germline V gives CDR1 SGDLS, CDR2 YYNGEE. CDR3 length equals 14 residues. TCRdb re-analyzed the 5' RACE reads; it lists each CDR3 protein once, without DNA. Recorded here are 200,000 to 250,000 distinct CDR3 sequences; the top ten clones represent approximately 7.7%. The chain has TRBV9 and TRBJ2-3; the D call from TCRdb, TRBD2, cannot be confirmed without DNA. This clonotype was sampled from a human donor with ulcerative colitis or Crohn's disease, or a healthy co-twin of an affected twin (not recorded which). Sequenced: blood. CDR3 loop: CATSPSGSTDTQYF.